This entry features one TCR beta chain sequence. What it recognizes is unknown. The data were obtained in a study of blood T cells in healthy people across ages. For the second PCR, which ran for roughly 6 to 12 cycles, a sample-barcoded 5' primer and a J-beta primer mix were used. A tag from a template-switch adaptor with 12 random nucleotides marked each cDNA molecule. TCRdb re-called the 5' RACE reads through MiXCR, storing one row per CDR3 protein. Of some 690,000 distinct CDR3 sequences in the sample, around a fifth were seen once. Findings and caveats of the study: Age brought a roughly linear fall in TCR beta diversity measured per million T cells. Higher naive T cell percentage went strongly together with higher TCR beta diversity.

This TCR was sampled from a man aged 65 to 79 in good health. Sequenced material: blood.

Here the CDR3 DNA reads TGTGCCAGCACCGAGGAGAGGGGGGTTGGACAGCGGACTGAAGCTTTCTTT. This encodes CASTEERGVGQRTEAFF. The chain joins TRBV6-2 or TRBV6-3 to TRBJ1-1, with D possibly matching TRBD1 (6 bases). Looked up from germline, CDR1 is MNHEY and CDR2 is SVGEGT. V lost 7 bases and J 5 bases, leaving 26 bases between the germline ends. This CDR3 has 17 amino acids.